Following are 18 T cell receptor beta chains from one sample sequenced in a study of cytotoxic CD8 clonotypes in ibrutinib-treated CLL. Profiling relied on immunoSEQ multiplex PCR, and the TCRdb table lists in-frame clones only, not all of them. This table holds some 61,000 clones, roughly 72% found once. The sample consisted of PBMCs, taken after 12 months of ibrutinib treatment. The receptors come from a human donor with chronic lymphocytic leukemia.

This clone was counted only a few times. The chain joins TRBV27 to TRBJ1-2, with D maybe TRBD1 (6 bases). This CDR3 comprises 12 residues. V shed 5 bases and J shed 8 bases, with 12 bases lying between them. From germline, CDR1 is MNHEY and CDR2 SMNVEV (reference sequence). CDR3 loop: CASSADSFGYTF. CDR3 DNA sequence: TGTGCCAGCAGTGCGGACAGCTTCGGCTACACCTTC.

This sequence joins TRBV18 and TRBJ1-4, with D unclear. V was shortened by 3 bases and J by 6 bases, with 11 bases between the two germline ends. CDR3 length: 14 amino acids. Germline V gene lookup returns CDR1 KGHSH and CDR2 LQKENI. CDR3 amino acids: CASSPETNHEKLFF. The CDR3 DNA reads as TGTGCCAGCTCACCCGAAACAAACCATGAAAAACTGTTTTTT.

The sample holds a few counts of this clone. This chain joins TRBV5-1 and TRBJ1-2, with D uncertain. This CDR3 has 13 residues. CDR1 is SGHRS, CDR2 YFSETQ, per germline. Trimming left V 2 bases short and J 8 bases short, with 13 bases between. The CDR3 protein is CASSFGIGWGYTF. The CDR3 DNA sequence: TGCGCCAGCAGCTTCGGAATTGGGTGGGGCTACACCTTC.

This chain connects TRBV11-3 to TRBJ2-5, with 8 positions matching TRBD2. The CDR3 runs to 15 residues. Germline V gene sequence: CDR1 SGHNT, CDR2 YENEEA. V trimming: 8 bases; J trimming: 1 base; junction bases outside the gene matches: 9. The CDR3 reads CASSKAGDAQETQYF. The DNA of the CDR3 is TGTGCCAGCTCGAAAGCGGGGGACGCCCAAGAGACCCAGTACTTC.

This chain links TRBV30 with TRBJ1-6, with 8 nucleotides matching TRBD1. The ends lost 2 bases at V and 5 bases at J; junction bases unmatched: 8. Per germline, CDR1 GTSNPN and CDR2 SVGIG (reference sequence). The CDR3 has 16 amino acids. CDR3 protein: CAWSRVGQGNNSPLHF. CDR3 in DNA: TGTGCCTGGAGTCGTGTTGGACAGGGTAATAATTCACCCCTCCACTTT.

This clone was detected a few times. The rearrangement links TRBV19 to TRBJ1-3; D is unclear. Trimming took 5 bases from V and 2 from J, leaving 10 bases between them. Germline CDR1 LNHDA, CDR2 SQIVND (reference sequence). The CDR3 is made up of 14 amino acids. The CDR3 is CASSLRLAGNTIYF. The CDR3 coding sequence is TGTGCCAGTAGTCTCAGGCTGGCTGGAAACACCATATATTTT.

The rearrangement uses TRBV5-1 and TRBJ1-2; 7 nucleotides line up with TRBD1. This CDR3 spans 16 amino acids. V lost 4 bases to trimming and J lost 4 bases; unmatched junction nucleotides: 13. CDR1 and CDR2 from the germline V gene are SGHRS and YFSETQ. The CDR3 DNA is TGCGCCAGCAGCCGGCACCGGGACAGCAACCCCTATGGCTACACCTTC. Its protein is CASSRHRDSNPYGYTF. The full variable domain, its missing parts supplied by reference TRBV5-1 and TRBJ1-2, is KAGVTQTPRYLIKTRGQQVTLSCSPISGHRSVSWYQQTPGQGLQFLFEYFSETQRNKGNFPGRFSGRQFSNSRSEMNVSTLELGDSALYLCASSRHRDSNPYGYTFGSGTRLTVV.

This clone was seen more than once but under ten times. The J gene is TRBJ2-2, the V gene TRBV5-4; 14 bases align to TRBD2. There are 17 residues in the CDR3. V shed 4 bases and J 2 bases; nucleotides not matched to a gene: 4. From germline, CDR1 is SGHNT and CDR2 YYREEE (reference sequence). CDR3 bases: TGTGCCAGCAGCCAGGGACTAGCGGGGGAAAACACCGGGGAGCTGTTTTTT. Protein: CASSQGLAGENTGELFF.

The CDR3 DNA sequence: TGCGCCAGCAGCCCCGGACAGGGGGCTAATGAAAAACTGTTTTTT. Amino acids: CASSPGQGANEKLFF. This chain connects TRBV4-3 to TRBJ1-4, with 10 bases lining up with TRBD1. This CDR3 has 15 amino acids. Trimming cost V 4 bases and J 3 bases; bases outside gene matches: 2. The V gene's germline CDR1 is LGHNA and CDR2 YSLEER.

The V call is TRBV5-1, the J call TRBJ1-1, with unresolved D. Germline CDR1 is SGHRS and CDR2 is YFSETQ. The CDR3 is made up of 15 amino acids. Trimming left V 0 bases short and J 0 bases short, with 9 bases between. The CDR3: CASSLEGRLNTEAFF. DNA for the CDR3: TGCGCCAGCAGCTTGGAAGGCAGATTGAACACTGAAGCTTTCTTT.

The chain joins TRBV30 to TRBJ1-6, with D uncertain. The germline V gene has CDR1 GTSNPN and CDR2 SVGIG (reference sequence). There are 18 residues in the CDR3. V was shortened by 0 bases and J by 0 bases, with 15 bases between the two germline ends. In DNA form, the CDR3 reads TGTGCCTGGAGTGTTAGTCCCACAACGAGCTCCTATAATTCACCCCTCCACTTT. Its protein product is CAWSVSPTTSSYNSPLHF. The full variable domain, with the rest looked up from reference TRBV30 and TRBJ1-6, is SQTIHQWPATLVQPVGSPLSLECTVEGTSNPNLYWYRQAAGRGLQLLFYSVGIGQISSEVPQNLSASRPQDRQFILSSKKLLLSDSGFYLCAWSVSPTTSSYNSPLHFGNGTRLTVT.

The CDR3 nucleotides are TGTGCCAGCAGCCGACCTTTACAGCGCTATGGCTACACCTTC. Its translation: CASSRPLQRYGYTF. The chain carries TRBV5-6 and TRBJ1-2; D remains ambiguous. The germline CDR1 and CDR2 sequences are SGHDT and YYEEEE. The germline V and J ends were trimmed by 4 bases and 4 bases, with 14 bases remaining between them. CDR3 length: 14 residues.

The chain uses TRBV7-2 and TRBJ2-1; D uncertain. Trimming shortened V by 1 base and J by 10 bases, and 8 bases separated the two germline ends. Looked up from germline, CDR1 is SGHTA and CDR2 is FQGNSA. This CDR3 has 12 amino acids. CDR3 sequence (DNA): TGTGCCAGCAGCTTAGACCTTGGGGAGCAGTTCTTC. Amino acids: CASSLDLGEQFF.

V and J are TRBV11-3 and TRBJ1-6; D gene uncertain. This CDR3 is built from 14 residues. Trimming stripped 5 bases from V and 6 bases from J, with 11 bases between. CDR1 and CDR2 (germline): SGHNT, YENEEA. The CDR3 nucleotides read TGTGCCAGCAGCCAGGATGGACTTAATTCACCCCTCCACTTT. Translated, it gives CASSQDGLNSPLHF.

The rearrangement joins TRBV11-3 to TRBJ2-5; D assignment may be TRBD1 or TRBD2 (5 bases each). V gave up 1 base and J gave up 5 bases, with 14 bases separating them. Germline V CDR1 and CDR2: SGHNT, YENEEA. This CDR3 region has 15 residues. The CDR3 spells CASSLGGLEGETQYF. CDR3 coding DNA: TGTGCCAGCAGCTTAGGGGGCCTTGAGGGTGAGACCCAGTACTTC. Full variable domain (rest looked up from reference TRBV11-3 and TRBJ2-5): EAGVVQSPRYKIIEKKQPVAFWCNPISGHNTLYWYLQNLGQGPELLIRYENEEAVDDSQLPKDRFSAERLKGVDSTLKIQPAELGDSAVYLCASSLGGLEGETQYFGPGTRLLVL.

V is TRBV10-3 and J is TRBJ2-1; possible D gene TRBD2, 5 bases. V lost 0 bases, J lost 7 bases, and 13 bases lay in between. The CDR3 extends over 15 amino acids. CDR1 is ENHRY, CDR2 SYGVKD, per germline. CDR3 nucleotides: TGTGCCATCAGTGAGTCCCTCACTACGGGGAATGAGCAGTTCTTC. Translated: CAISESLTTGNEQFF.

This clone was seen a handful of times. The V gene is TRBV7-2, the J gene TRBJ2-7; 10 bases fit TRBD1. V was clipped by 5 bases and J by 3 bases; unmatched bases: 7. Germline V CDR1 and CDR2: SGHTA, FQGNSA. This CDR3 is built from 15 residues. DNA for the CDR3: TGTGCCAGCAGCGTAACCGGGACAGGGGTCTACGAGCAGTACTTC. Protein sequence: CASSVTGTGVYEQYF.

The CDR3 bases are TGTGCCAGTAGTACAGGGGGCGATCAGCCCCAGCATTTT. Its translation is CASSTGGDQPQHF. The genes are TRBV19 and TRBJ1-5, with TRBD1 matching 8 bases. The CDR3 consists of 13 residues. Germline V lookup: CDR1 LNHDA, CDR2 SQIVND (reference sequence). V trimming: 4 bases; J trimming: 5 bases; junction bases outside the gene matches: 1. Combining the CDR3 with reference TRBV19 and TRBJ1-5 gives the whole variable domain DGGITQSPKYLFRKEGQNVTLSCEQNLNHDAMYWYRQDPGQGLRLIYYSQIVNDFQKGDIAEGYSVSREKKESFPLTVTSAQKNPTAFYLCASSTGGDQPQHFGDGTRLSIL.